This TCR beta chain was recorded in a study of blood T cell repertoires in COVID-19. Turning to the study itself: Nucleic acid was either cDNA or gDNA, and it came from T cells, B-cell-depleted T cells, or PBMCs.

The CDR3 totals 19 residues. Assay: immunoSEQ multiplex PCR; the TCRdb copy retains only in-frame clones and omits some. The sample carries over 200,000 clones, 75% to 95% recorded once. V is TRBV21-1 and J is TRBJ1-2; the table gives TRBD1 as D, unverified against the DNA. TRBV21-1 has pseudogene status. The origin of this receptor is a person aged 18-30 years with COVID-19, enrolled during active disease. Sequencing input: peripheral blood. The CDR3 loop is CASSKKFRQDDYPNYGYTF. CDR3 nucleotides: TGTGCCAGCAGCAAAAAGTTTCGACAGGACGATTACCCTAACTATGGCTACACCTTC.